The 4 T cell receptor beta chains in this list originate from one sample, sequenced in a study of T-cell memory formation after mild COVID-19. TCRdb recomputed calls from the 5' RACE reads with MiXCR, one row per CDR3 protein. The sample carries approximately 480,000 distinct CDR3 sequences, about 20% recorded once. Sequencing was done on a sample of PBMCs or a T cell subset sorted from them (not recorded which). All receptors derive from an adult woman who had mild COVID-19 (a few samples of this study predate the infection). Cell type and time point are not known.

This CDR3 reads CASRGLAGWGDTQYF. For the CDR3, the DNA is TGTGCCAGCAGGGGACTAGCGGGATGGGGAGATACGCAGTATTTT. This chain joins TRBV6-5 and TRBJ2-3, with TRBD2 matching 13 bases. Per the germline V gene, CDR1 is MNHEY and CDR2 is SVGAGI. Trimming at V came to 6 bases and at J to 5 bases, leaving 5 bases not matched to a gene. The CDR3 spans 15 residues.

This clonotype was recorded a few times. This rearrangement joins TRBV9 to TRBJ1-2; D call uncertain. CDR3 length: 13 residues. Trimming took off 4 bases at V and 7 bases at J, with 14 bases between the two ends. CDR1 is SGDLS and CDR2 is YYNGEE in the germline V gene. The CDR3 DNA follows: TGTGCCAGCAGCTCTGCCGTGGGGAGTGGCTACACCTTC. It is translated as CASSSAVGSGYTF.

The V and J genes are TRBV5-1 and TRBJ2-7, with TRBD2 matching 9 bases. Germline V CDR1 and CDR2: SGHRS, YFSETQ. CDR3 length: 14 amino acids. The ends lost 3 bases at V and 4 bases at J; junction bases unmatched: 5. CDR3 in DNA: TGCGCCAGCAGCTCTAGCGGGGAGACATACGAGCAGTACTTC. Translating gives CASSSSGETYEQYF.

This clonotype was observed a few times. The rearrangement joins TRBV28 to TRBJ2-1, with TRBD2 identical over 7 bases. Per the germline V gene, CDR1 is MDHEN and CDR2 is SYDVKM. V lost 4 bases and J lost 2; bases outside the gene matches: 8. The CDR3 extends over 16 amino acids. The CDR3 coding sequence is TGTGCCAGCAGTTCGGGGGAGGGAATGACCTACAATGAGCAGTTCTTC. Its protein product is CASSSGEGMTYNEQFF.